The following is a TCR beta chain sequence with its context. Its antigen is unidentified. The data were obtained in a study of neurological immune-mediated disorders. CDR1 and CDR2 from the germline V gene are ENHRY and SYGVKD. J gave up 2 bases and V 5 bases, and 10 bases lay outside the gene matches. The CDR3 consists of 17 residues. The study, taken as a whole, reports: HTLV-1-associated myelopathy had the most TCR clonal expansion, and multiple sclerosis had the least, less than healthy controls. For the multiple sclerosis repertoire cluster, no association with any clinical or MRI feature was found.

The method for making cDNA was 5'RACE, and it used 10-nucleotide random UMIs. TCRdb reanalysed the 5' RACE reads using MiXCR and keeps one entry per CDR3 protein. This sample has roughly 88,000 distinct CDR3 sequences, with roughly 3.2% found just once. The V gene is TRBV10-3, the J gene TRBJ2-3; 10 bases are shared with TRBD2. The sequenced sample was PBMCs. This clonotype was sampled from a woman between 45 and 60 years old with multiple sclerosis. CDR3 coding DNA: TGTGCCATCAGTCACTTAAGTCTAGCGGGAGTCACAGATACGCAGTATTTT. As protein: CAISHLSLAGVTDTQYF.